This T cell receptor (beta chain) came from a study of T-cell memory formation after mild COVID-19. Study-level findings and limits: Contracting clones from day 15 to 85 had balanced CD4/CD8; later expanders favoured CD4+. Within pre-infection memory, some responding clones were found, suggesting cross-reactive memory joined.

TCRalpha and TCRbeta libraries used 5'RACE with constant-segment primers and UMIs. Via MiXCR, TCRdb re-called the 5' RACE reads, giving one row per CDR3 protein. Of under 700,000 distinct CDR3 sequences listed, just over 20% were seen once; the top ten hold roughly an eighth. V was clipped by 5 bases and J by 3 bases; unmatched bases: 10. The CDR3 has 15 residues. Germline CDR1 and CDR2: DFQATT and SNEGSKA (reference sequence). This clonotype appeared many times. What it binds is not known. The chain uses TRBV20-1 and TRBJ2-1; 7 nucleotides line up with TRBD2. This receptor was obtained from an adult woman who had mild COVID-19 (a few samples of this study predate the infection). Cell type and time point are not known. The sample comprised PBMCs or a T cell subset sorted from them (not recorded which). For the CDR3, the DNA is TGCAGTGCTTGGTGGCGGGAGAAACACTACAATGAGCAGTTCTTC. Translating gives CSAWWREKHYNEQFF.